The present T cell receptor (beta chain) was sequenced within a study of blood T cell repertoires in COVID-19. Germline values: CDR1 LGHDT, CDR2 YNNKEL (reference sequence). The CDR3 covers 17 residues. Trimming removed 0 bases from V and 2 bases from J; junction bases left unmatched: 2. Repertoires were generated with immunoSEQ multiplex PCR, while TCRdb's copy carries only in-frame clones and drops some. The sample lists around 270,000 clones, around nine tenths occurring once. Sequencing was carried out using peripheral blood. The receptor's source is a man younger than 40 with active or convalescent COVID-19. The gene calls are TRBV3-1 (or the pseudogene TRBV3-2) and TRBJ2-1; 12 nucleotides match TRBD2. The CDR3 bases are TGTGCCAGCAGCCAAGAGGCTAGCGGGGGGGCCTACAATGAGCAGTTCTTC. It encodes CASSQEASGGAYNEQFF.